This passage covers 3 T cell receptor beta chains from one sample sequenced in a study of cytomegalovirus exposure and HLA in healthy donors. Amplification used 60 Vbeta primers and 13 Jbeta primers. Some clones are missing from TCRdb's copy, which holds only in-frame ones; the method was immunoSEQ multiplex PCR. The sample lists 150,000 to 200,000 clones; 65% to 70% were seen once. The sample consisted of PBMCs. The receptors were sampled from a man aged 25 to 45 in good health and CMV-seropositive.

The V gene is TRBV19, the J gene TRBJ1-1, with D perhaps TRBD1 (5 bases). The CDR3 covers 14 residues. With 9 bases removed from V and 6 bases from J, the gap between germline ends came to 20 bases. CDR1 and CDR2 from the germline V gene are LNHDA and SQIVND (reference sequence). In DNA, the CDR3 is TGTGCCAGCTCCCGGGAGAGGGACTTCGCTGAAGCTTTCTTT. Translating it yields CASSRERDFAEAFF.

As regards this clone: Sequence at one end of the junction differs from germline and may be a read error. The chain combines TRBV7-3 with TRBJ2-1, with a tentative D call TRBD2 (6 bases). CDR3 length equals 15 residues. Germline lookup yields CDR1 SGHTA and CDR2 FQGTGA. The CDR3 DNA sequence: TGTGCCAGCAGCTTAACCCGGGACTCCAACAATGAGCAGTTCTTC. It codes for CASSLTRDSNNEQFF.

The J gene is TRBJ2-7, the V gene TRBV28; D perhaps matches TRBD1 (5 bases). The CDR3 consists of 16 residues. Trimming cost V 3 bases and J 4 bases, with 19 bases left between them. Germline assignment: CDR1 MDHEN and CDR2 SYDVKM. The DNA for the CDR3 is TGTGCCAGCAGTTTTGGTGGGGCCCCTACTACATACGAGCAGTACTTC. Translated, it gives CASSFGGAPTTYEQYF.